One and the same sample provided the 18 T cell receptor beta chains below, sequenced in a study of blood T cell repertoires in COVID-19 (dated by TCRdb to the early 2020s). The library was prepared using the immunoSEQ multiplex PCR assay. TCRdb mirrors the immuneACCESS table, restricted to in-frame sequences. Some clones are absent from its copies; in checked studies, under half trace to an unresolved V gene, and the reason for the others is unknown. In all, the sample holds 200,000 to 250,000 clones, and 81% of those were seen once. The top ten hold around 7% of the sample. Material: peripheral blood. The receptor set was obtained from a woman of 80 years or more with COVID-19, enrolled during active disease.

The chain combines TRBV10-3 with TRBJ1-1, with D perhaps matching TRBD1 (6 bases). Trimming took 6 bases from V and 1 from J, leaving 15 bases between them. Germline V gene data show CDR1 as ENHRY and CDR2 as SYGVKD. The CDR3 consists of 15 residues. The CDR3 here is CAISSRGAQNTEAFF. Here the CDR3 DNA reads TGTGCCATCAGCTCGCGGGGGGCACAGAACACTGAAGCTTTCTTT.

The V call is TRBV30, the J call TRBJ2-1; perhaps TRBD2 as D (6 bases). Germline V gives CDR1 GTSNPN, CDR2 SVGIG (reference sequence). The CDR3 sequence is 14 residues long. The ends were cut back, 2 bases at V and 6 bases at J, with 14 bases in the middle. This CDR3 reads CAWSSTAGINEQFF. The CDR3 DNA reads as TGTGCCTGGAGTAGTACGGCGGGAATCAATGAGCAGTTCTTC.

J is TRBJ1-1 and V is TRBV4-3; 10 nucleotides line up with TRBD1. Per germline, CDR1 LGHNA and CDR2 YSLEER. The CDR3 contains 18 residues. V was clipped by 0 bases and J by 2 bases; unmatched bases: 9. The CDR3 loop reads CASSQDLVGQGKNTEAFF. The CDR3, as DNA: TGCGCCAGCAGCCAAGATCTAGTGGGACAGGGGAAAAACACTGAAGCTTTCTTT.

The genes are TRBV28 and TRBJ2-7; possibly TRBD2 for D (5 bases). Germline V gives CDR1 MDHEN, CDR2 SYDVKM. The CDR3 has 12 residues. The germline V and J ends were trimmed by 9 bases and 2 bases, with 11 bases remaining between them. The CDR3 spells CASLSGTYEQYF. In DNA form, the CDR3 reads TGTGCCAGTCTGAGCGGTACCTACGAGCAGTACTTC. The whole variable domain, filled in from reference TRBV28 and TRBJ2-7, reads DVKVTQSSRYLVKRTGEKVFLECVQDMDHENMFWYRQDPGLGLRLIYFSYDVKMKEKGDIPEGYSVSREKKERFSLILESASTNQTSMYLCASLSGTYEQYFGPGTRLTVT.

This clone has only a few counts. V usage is TRBV5-1 and J usage is TRBJ2-3; D unresolved. The CDR3 contains 13 residues. CDR1 SGHRS and CDR2 YFSETQ come from the germline V gene. V was cut by 4 bases and J by 0 bases, with 6 bases left in between. In nucleotides, the CDR3 is TGCGCCAGCAGCCTACCTAGCACAGATACGCAGTATTTT. It translates to CASSLPSTDTQYF.

The chain recombines TRBV5-6 with TRBJ2-7; TRBD2 might be the D (6 bases). Germline CDR1 and CDR2: SGHDT and YYEEEE. This CDR3 spans 14 amino acids. Trimming left V 3 bases short and J 4 bases short, with 14 bases between. The CDR3 region is CASSSRAGSYEQYF. CDR3 DNA: TGTGCCAGCAGCTCTAGGGCGGGGAGTTACGAGCAGTACTTC.

This rearrangement joins TRBV3-1 (or the pseudogene TRBV3-2) to TRBJ1-1; D remains unclear. The CDR3 consists of 12 residues. Trimming removed 3 bases from V and 10 bases from J, with 12 bases in between. Germline-derived CDR1 and CDR2 are LGHDT and YNNKEL (reference sequence). CDR3 residues: CASSHGEVGAFF. The CDR3 region has the DNA TGTGCCAGCAGCCACGGGGAGGTTGGAGCTTTCTTT.

This chain uses TRBV11-2 with TRBJ2-1, with a tentative D call TRBD2 (6 bases). Between the trimmed V and J ends, which lost 6 bases and 1 base, there was a span of 16 bases. This CDR3 is 16 amino acids long. Per germline, CDR1 SGHAT and CDR2 FQNNGV. CDR3 nucleotides: TGTGCCAGCAGGGCAGGAGGGGCTAGGTCCTACAATGAGCAGTTCTTC. It codes for CASRAGGARSYNEQFF.

This clone was detected once. The chain combines TRBV19 with TRBJ1-1; tentative D call: TRBD1 (5 bases). CDR1 and CDR2 from the germline V gene are LNHDA and SQIVND (reference sequence). This CDR3 comprises 12 residues. CDR3 sequence reads: CATRQTLTEAFF. CDR3 nucleotides: TGTGCTACCAGACAGACCCTGACTGAAGCTTTCTTT.

This clone was counted only a few times. This chain joins TRBV30 and TRBJ2-1, with 11 bases aligning to TRBD2. J gave up 5 bases and V 0 bases, and 6 bases lay outside the gene matches. The CDR3 extends over 16 amino acids. The germline CDR1 and CDR2 sequences are GTSNPN and SVGIG (reference sequence). CDR3 loop: CAWSVGLSGGDNEQFF. The CDR3, as DNA: TGTGCCTGGAGTGTAGGCCTTAGCGGGGGGGACAATGAGCAGTTCTTC.

The chain has TRBV18 and TRBJ1-5; TRBD1 agrees at 10 bases. Germline lookup yields CDR1 KGHSH and CDR2 LQKENI. The CDR3 sequence is 15 residues long. The V gene end was trimmed by 2 bases and the J gene end by 2 bases; junction bases not matched to a gene: 0. Here the CDR3 DNA reads TGTGCCAGCTCACCAGGGACAGGGGGCAATCAGCCCCAGCATTTT. Amino acids: CASSPGTGGNQPQHF.

This chain uses TRBV7-2 with TRBJ2-5; a weak D match, TRBD2 (5 bases). CDR3 length equals 13 residues. Germline-derived CDR1 and CDR2 are SGHTA and FQGNSA. Between the trimmed V and J ends, which lost 4 bases and 5 bases, there was a span of 11 bases. CDR3 coding DNA: TGTGCCAGCAGCTCCCGAACGGGGGAGACCCAGTACTTC. Translating gives CASSSRTGETQYF.

This clone was recorded a few times. CDR3 nucleotide sequence: TGCAGTGCCCAGGGCCGGGAGACCCAGTACTTC. Residues: CSAQGRETQYF. The rearrangement joins TRBV20-1 to TRBJ2-5, with D perhaps matching TRBD1 (5 bases). Germline V gives CDR1 DFQATT, CDR2 SNEGSKA (reference sequence). The CDR3 length is 11 residues. V was cut by 6 bases and J by 5 bases, with 10 bases left in between.

The chain couples TRBV2 to TRBJ1-2; 8 bases are a match to TRBD1. V dropped 4 bases and J dropped 8; count of bases not matched to a gene: 3. CDR3 length: 12 residues. In germline, CDR1 is SNHLY, CDR2 FYNNEI. This chain's CDR3 is CASSGQGMGYTF. DNA for the CDR3: TGTGCCAGCAGTGGACAGGGGATGGGCTACACCTTC.

The J gene is TRBJ2-5, the V gene TRBV5-1, with 14 bases identical to TRBD2. Germline CDR1 SGHRS, CDR2 YFSETQ. CDR3 length: 16 residues. V trimming: 3 bases; J trimming: 2 bases; junction bases outside the gene matches: 3. CDR3 sequence reads: CASSYGTSGGQETQYF. The CDR3 DNA is TGCGCCAGCAGCTACGGGACTAGCGGGGGACAAGAGACCCAGTACTTC.

The chain recombines TRBV12-3 or TRBV12-4 with TRBJ1-1; 7 bases align to TRBD1. Trimming removed 3 bases from V and 6 bases from J; junction bases left unmatched: 4. This CDR3 contains 13 residues. The CDR3 here is CASSLTGSAEAFF. The CDR3 region has the DNA TGTGCCAGCAGTTTGACAGGGAGCGCTGAAGCTTTCTTT.

This clone was seen once. This chain links TRBV30 with TRBJ1-3; no reliable D call. The ends were cut back, 4 bases at V and 2 bases at J, with 3 bases in the middle. This CDR3 is built from 11 residues. Germline V gene lookup returns CDR1 GTSNPN and CDR2 SVGIG (reference sequence). Written as DNA, the CDR3 is TGTGCCTGGATTACTGGAAACACCATATATTTT. Its translation is CAWITGNTIYF.

J is TRBJ2-1 and V is TRBV7-2, with a tentative D call TRBD2 (6 bases). V lost 5 bases, J lost 3 bases, and 14 bases lay in between. The CDR3 contains 15 residues. Germline CDR1 is SGHTA and CDR2 is FQGNSA. The CDR3 sequence is CASSLLAMSYNEQFF. The CDR3 region has the DNA TGTGCCAGCAGCCTACTAGCAATGAGCTACAATGAGCAGTTCTTC.